This TCR beta chain was captured in a study of cytomegalovirus exposure and HLA in healthy donors. Study information: A prior analysis found about 110 million unique TCR beta sequences from 170 million or so T cells.

On this clone itself: As yet, its antigen is unknown.

This CDR3 has 14 residues. Trimming cost V 2 bases and J 2 bases, with 7 bases left between them. The germline CDR1 and CDR2 sequences are MNHEY and SVGAGI. Study-wide results and limits: Because they were indistinguishable, some V segments, including TRBV6-2 and TRBV6-3, were excluded.

The PCR employed 60 Vbeta primers together with 13 Jbeta primers. TCRdb's copy holds only in-frame clones and misses some; the assay was immunoSEQ multiplex PCR. The data hold around 130,000 clones, with about 86% observed a single time. The specimen sequenced was PBMCs. The V gene is TRBV6-5, the J gene TRBJ1-3; D is unclear. The source is a man aged 18-30 years in good health and CMV-seronegative. CDR3 loop: CASSYAATGNTIYF. The CDR3 DNA follows: TGTGCCAGCAGTTACGCGGCAACTGGAAACACCATATATTTT.